Included here is one TCR beta chain sequence, with context. The sample is drawn from a study of blood T cell repertoires in COVID-19. The protocol was immunoSEQ multiplex PCR, while the TCRdb copy is restricted to in-frame clones and leaves out a portion. Found here are approximately 13,000 clones, around 80% of them singletons; the top ten hold over 25%. The length of the CDR3 is 12 residues. The ends were cut back, 4 bases at V and 6 bases at J, with 10 bases in the middle. CDR1 and CDR2 from the germline V gene are ENHRY and SYGVKD. The origin of this receptor is a woman between 50 and 59 years old with active or convalescent COVID-19. Source material: peripheral blood. The V gene is TRBV10-3, the J gene TRBJ2-7; a possible D gene is TRBD1 (6 bases). CDR3 coding DNA: TGTGCCATCAGTGCTTCAGGGGTCGAGCAGTACTTC. It yields the protein CAISASGVEQYF.